The 15 T cell receptor beta chains below come from one sample, sequenced in a study of CXCR3-negative and CXCR3-positive naive CD8 T cells (dated by TCRdb to the late 2010s). Sequencing relied on a NextSeq 550. The Human TCR Profiling Kit (MiLaboratory) was used to prepare UMI-labeled 5' RACE TRB cDNA libraries. Following TCRdb reprocessing, every CDR3 protein sequence forms one entry, and DNA is not provided. This sample's listing comprises about 62,000 distinct CDR3 sequences. More than 4% of the sample is taken by the ten largest. Material: naive CXCR3- CD8+ T cells from blood. The intended sense of this specimen's cell subset or site label: CD45RO-CCR7+CD27+CD95- naive CD8+ T cells lacking CXCR3 (TNR3-). These receptors all come from a human donor in good health. Some clones in this sample may be carry-over from other donors' samples.

The CDR3 sequence is CASSLDYAGNEQFF. This sequence joins TRBV7-9 and TRBJ2-1. Germline CDR1 is SEHNR and CDR2 is FQNEAQ (reference sequence). This CDR3 is built from 14 residues.

The rearrangement uses TRBV29-1 and TRBJ2-2. This CDR3 is built from 12 residues. CDR1 SQVTM and CDR2 ANQGSEA come from the germline V gene. This CDR3 reads CSVELNTGELFF.

J is TRBJ1-1 and V is TRBV7-9. CDR1 is SEHNR, CDR2 FQNEAQ, per germline (reference sequence). The CDR3 contains 12 residues. CDR3 loop: CASSLVRTEAFF.

The gene calls are TRBV29-1 and TRBJ2-1; TCRdb's assignment of TRBD1 cannot be checked, as there is no DNA. CDR3 length: 11 residues. Germline CDR1 reads SQVTM; CDR2 reads ANQGSEA. The CDR3 reads CSADLGDEQFF.

The chain uses TRBV7-2 and TRBJ2-1. The CDR3 is made up of 15 amino acids. Looked up from germline, CDR1 is SGHTA and CDR2 is FQGNSA. The CDR3 sequence: CASSLRLGGRNEQFF.

The chain recombines TRBV28 with TRBJ2-7; TCRdb designates TRBD1, a call that cannot be tested without DNA. Germline V gene lookup returns CDR1 MDHEN and CDR2 SYDVKM. The CDR3 covers 13 residues. The CDR3 sequence is CASSTSWDGEQYF.

The gene calls are TRBV5-5 and TRBJ2-1; the D gene TCRdb calls, TRBD2, cannot be checked with no DNA. This CDR3 is 15 amino acids long. CDR1 and CDR2 from the germline V gene are SGHKS and YYEKEE (reference sequence). This CDR3 reads CASSFGAGGAGEQFF.

The rearrangement joins TRBV7-3 to TRBJ2-7; no DNA is available, so the TRBD1 call from TCRdb remains unchecked. CDR1 is SGHTA and CDR2 is FQGTGA in the germline V gene. This CDR3 has 14 amino acids. The CDR3 protein is CASSLGPGAREQYF.

The chain combines TRBV12-3 or TRBV12-4 with TRBJ1-6; with no DNA, the TCRdb D assignment of TRBD1 cannot be verified. The CDR3 runs to 14 residues. CDR3 residues: CASRYGQGPSPLHF.

Judged by frequency, this clonotype is medium-sized. This chain connects TRBV20-1 to TRBJ2-2; TCRdb returns TRBD1, unconfirmable since there is no DNA. Germline V CDR1 and CDR2: DFQATT, SNEGSKA (reference sequence). The CDR3 consists of 16 residues. CDR3 residues: CSARSPGAGDTGELFF.

The chain is built from TRBV20-1 and TRBJ2-5; TCRdb reports TRBD2, a call that lacks DNA to check it against. The CDR3 consists of 16 residues. Germline CDR1 and CDR2: DFQATT and SNEGSKA (reference sequence). The chain's CDR3 is CSARGPPGGPSETQYF.

The gene calls are TRBV29-1 and TRBJ2-2; TCRdb lists TRBD1, though no DNA is available to test this call. Germline V gene sequence: CDR1 SQVTM, CDR2 ANQGSEA. The CDR3 spans 17 residues. CDR3 sequence reads: CSVEEPHQGRNTGELFF.

This chain uses TRBV21-1 with TRBJ2-5; the D call of TRBD1 rests on TCRdb alone, since no DNA is present to check it. TRBV21-1 is noted as a pseudogene. This CDR3 region has 15 residues. The chain's CDR3 is CASSNLRDSEETQYF.

The J gene is TRBJ2-1, the V gene TRBV4-1; there is no DNA to check the TCRdb D call of TRBD1. The CDR3 contains 14 residues. The V gene's germline CDR1 is MGHRA and CDR2 YSYEKL. The CDR3 loop is CASSQGLGGNEQFF.

The V call is TRBV4-3, the J call TRBJ2-1. CDR1 is LGHNA and CDR2 is YSLEER in the germline V gene. The CDR3 is 16 amino acids. Here the CDR3 reads CASSQGPASSYNEQFF.